These 8 T cell receptor beta chains came from one sample sequenced in a study of blood T cells in healthy people across ages. It was with a sample-barcoded 5' primer and a J-beta primer mix that a second PCR of roughly 7 to 12 cycles was run. TCRdb used MiXCR to reprocess the 5' RACE reads, holding one entry per CDR3 protein. The data contain approximately 960,000 distinct CDR3 sequences, 25% to 35% of them singletons. The data were also submitted as part of a second study, on T cells of mothers and their children.

The material sequenced was blood. These receptors were obtained from a middle-aged woman in good health.

This chain connects TRBV12-3 or TRBV12-4 to TRBJ2-1, with TRBD2 as a possible D gene (5 bases). The CDR3 length is 12 residues. Trimming shortened V by 3 bases and J by 8 bases, and 8 bases separated the two germline ends. This CDR3 reads CASSLRDDEQFF. CDR3 DNA sequence: TGTGCCAGCAGTTTGAGGGATGATGAGCAGTTCTTC.

This clonotype was detected many times. The chain links TRBV4-3 to TRBJ2-6; D call uncertain. The V gene's germline CDR1 is LGHNA and CDR2 YSLEER. CDR3 size: 16 residues. Trimming shortened V by 2 bases and J by 0 bases, and 8 bases separated the two germline ends. The CDR3 nucleotides read TGCGCCAGCAGCCAAATCCTGAACTCTGGGGCCAACGTCCTGACTTTC. Residues: CASSQILNSGANVLTF.

The table lists this clonotype with a few counts. J is TRBJ2-7 and V is TRBV19; possible D gene TRBD2, 7 bases. The germline CDR1 and CDR2 sequences are LNHDA and SQIVND (reference sequence). Trimming removed 4 bases at V and 5 bases at J, with 12 bases between. The CDR3 totals 13 residues. CDR3 region: CASSTGAGDEQYF. CDR3 in DNA: TGTGCCAGTAGTACAGGGGCGGGAGACGAGCAGTACTTC.

As to this clonotype: A much larger clone sits a single nucleotide away, making a read error possible. This chain joins TRBV11-3 and TRBJ2-1; the D gene is possibly TRBD2 (6 bases). Germline-derived CDR1 and CDR2 are SGHNT and YENEEA. This CDR3 spans 18 amino acids. DNA for the CDR3: TGTGCCGGCAGCTTAGGAGGGCGACATTCCTCCTCCTACAATGAGCAGTTCTTC. Protein: CAGSLGGRHSSSYNEQFF.

This clonotype showed up many times. Written as DNA, the CDR3 is TGTGCCAGCAGCCGCGGGGGGCACAATGAGCAGTTCTTC. The encoded protein is CASSRGGHNEQFF. The chain carries TRBV7-6 and TRBJ2-1; TRBD2 matches at 8 bases. The V and J ends lost 5 bases and 5 bases, in that order; junction bases with no gene match: 2. Germline loops: CDR1 SGHVS, CDR2 FNYEAQ. This CDR3 region has 13 residues. Drawing the rest from reference TRBV7-6 and TRBJ2-1, the complete variable domain is GAGVSQSPRYKVTKRGQDVALRCDPISGHVSLYWYRQALGQGPEFLTYFNYEAQQDKSGLPNDRFSAERPEGSISTLTIQRTEQRDSAMYRCASSRGGHNEQFFGPGTRLTVL.

This clonotype came up a few times. The chain carries TRBV5-1 and TRBJ1-2; 9 nucleotides agree with TRBD1. The germline CDR1 and CDR2 sequences are SGHRS and YFSETQ. The CDR3 runs 15 residues. With V trimmed by 1 base and J by 7 bases, 8 bases remained unmatched. The CDR3 region has the DNA TGCGCCAGCAGCTTGCGGACAGGGGAAGGTTCTGGCTACACCTTC. This sequence encodes CASSLRTGEGSGYTF.

Many counts were recorded for this clonotype. The chain couples TRBV11-2 to TRBJ2-3, with D unclear. The germline V gene has CDR1 SGHAT and CDR2 FQNNGV. The germline V and J ends were trimmed by 5 bases and 0 bases, with 12 bases remaining between them. This CDR3 spans 15 amino acids. CDR3 DNA sequence: TGTGCCAGCAGCCCAACCAGCATTAGCACAGATACGCAGTATTTT. Translated: CASSPTSISTDTQYF.

This clonotype ranks as large (0.1 to 1%). This chain uses TRBV20-1 with TRBJ2-7, with 8 bases aligning to TRBD1. CDR1 is DFQATT, CDR2 SNEGSKA, per germline (reference sequence). CDR3 size: 14 residues. CDR3 sequence reads: CSSRVHDRGNEQYF. CDR3 DNA sequence: TGCAGCTCCCGGGTCCATGACAGGGGCAACGAGCAGTACTTC.